These 23 T cell receptor beta chains share one sample of origin, sequenced in a study of T cell clonality in common variable immunodeficiency. This table comes from immunoSEQ multiplex PCR, and its TCRdb copy is limited to in-frame clones, with some not included. The sample has some 33,000 clones, none seen only once. The sequenced sample consisted of peripheral blood mononuclear cells. These receptors all come from a person aged 18 to 69 in good health.

This clone was seen more than once but under ten times. The CDR3 end is not reached by the read, which stops 3 residues before it; the germline J gene fills it in. This chain links TRBV30 with TRBJ1-1; no definite D call. CDR1 GTSNPN and CDR2 SVGIG come from the germline V gene (reference sequence). The CDR3 has 15 residues. CDR3 loop: CAWSSFSGRANEAFF. The sequenced part of the CDR3 DNA is TGTGCCTGGAGTTCGTTTAGCGGGAGGGCCAATGAG.

As for this clone: The read finishes 3 residues shy of the CDR3 end, and the germline J gene is used to complete it. The chain combines TRBV18 with TRBJ2-3, with TRBD2 matching over 8 bases. The CDR3 spans 14 residues. Germline V gene sequence: CDR1 KGHSH, CDR2 LQKENI. The CDR3 here is CASSPPGGDQPQYF. The sequenced CDR3 bases are TGTGCCAGCTCACCCCCGGGGGGGGATCAGCCG.

This clone was recorded a few times. Read coverage stops 3 residues before the CDR3 terminus; the germline J gene supplies the remainder. The rearrangement joins TRBV5-1 to TRBJ2-4; possibly TRBD2 for D (6 bases). CDR1 SGHRS and CDR2 YFSETQ come from the germline V gene. CDR3 length equals 15 residues. CDR3: CASSLAFGGYYGQYF. The DNA read from the CDR3 is TGCGCCAGCAGCTTGGCCTTCGGGGGTTACTATGGT.

There are many counts of this clone. The read finishes 3 residues shy of the CDR3 end, and the germline J gene is used to complete it. This chain links TRBV15 with TRBJ2-7, with TRBD2 matching over 9 bases. The CDR3 consists of 16 residues. Germline CDR1 reads LNHNV; CDR2 reads YYDKDF (reference sequence). The trim removed 1 base at V and 3 bases at J, leaving 7 bases unmatched. CDR3 region: CATSRGGGLANYEQYF. The covered CDR3 bases are TGTGCCACCAGCAGAGGCGGAGGACTAGCGAACTACGAG.

This clone appeared many times. The CDR3 goes on 3 residues after the read ends, and that part is filled in from the germline J gene. The gene calls are TRBV19 and TRBJ2-3; no firm D call. This CDR3 contains 15 residues. With 5 bases removed from V and 2 bases from J, the gap between germline ends came to 14 bases. In germline, CDR1 is LNHDA, CDR2 SQIVND (reference sequence). The part of the CDR3 DNA that was read is TGTGCCAGTAGTTTCGGTGACACCCACACAGATACG. This sequence encodes CASSFGDTHTDT. The whole CDR3 sequence reads CASSFGDTHTDTQYF.

Remarks on this clone: This likely came from a read error, as a far larger clone is one base away. CDR3 residues: CASSAFGQMGDQPQHF. Incomplete CDR3 DNA: TGTGCCTCGAGTGCGTTCGGACAGATGGGGGATCAGCCC. The chain is built from TRBV30 and TRBJ1-5; D is possibly TRBD1 (6 bases). The CDR3 end is not reached by the read, which stops 3 residues before it; the germline J gene fills it in. There are 16 residues in the CDR3. CDR1 is GTSNPN and CDR2 is SVGIG in the germline V gene (reference sequence).

The table lists this clone with many counts. The observed sequence ends 3 residues before the CDR3 terminus, with the missing tail filled in from the germline J gene. The chain joins TRBV20-1 to TRBJ2-7, with 9 bases aligning to TRBD2. Per germline, CDR1 DFQATT and CDR2 SNEGSKA (reference sequence). V shed 8 bases, J shed 2 bases, and the junction held 4 bases outside the gene matches. The CDR3 is made up of 12 amino acids. The CDR3 is CSYRTSAYEQYF. Incomplete CDR3 DNA: TGCAGTTACAGGACTAGCGCCTACGAG.

This clone was picked up many times. From the germline J gene comes the end of the CDR3, since the read stops 3 residues before it. The chain has TRBV5-4 and TRBJ2-2; TRBD1 matches at 7 bases. The V gene end was trimmed by 5 bases and the J gene end by 6 bases; junction bases not matched to a gene: 7. This CDR3 is 14 amino acids long. Germline CDR1 is SGHNT and CDR2 is YYREEE (reference sequence). CDR3 sequence reads: CASRTTGQAGELFF. CDR3 DNA (partial): TGTGCCAGCAGGACGACAGGGCAGGCCGGGGAG.

This clone has at least ten counts. The read is 3 residues too short to cover the CDR3 end, so that end is filled in from the germline J gene. V is TRBV6-2 or TRBV6-3 and J is TRBJ2-3; 9 bases are shared with TRBD2. The CDR3 consists of 14 residues. Germline-derived CDR1 and CDR2 are MNHEY and SVGEGT. CDR3 in amino acids: CASFSGGQRETQYF. Partial CDR3 DNA: TGTGCCAGCTTTAGCGGGGGCCAAAGAGAGACG.

This clone was observed at least ten times. The read halts 3 residues ahead of the CDR3 end, with the missing end drawn from the germline J gene. The genes are TRBV7-8 and TRBJ2-7, with D possibly being TRBD2 (6 bases). Germline V lookup: CDR1 SGHVS, CDR2 FQNEAQ. V lost 4 bases to trimming and J lost 0 bases, with 13 bases between them. This CDR3 has 15 amino acids. The CDR3 DNA, read in part, is TGTGCCAGCAGCTACCGCGGGGATGCCTCCTACGAG. It encodes CASSYRGDASYE. The whole CDR3 protein reads CASSYRGDASYEQYF.

This clone showed up many times. The sequenced fragment ends 3 residues before the CDR3 boundary, so the rest is inferred from the germline J gene. The genes are TRBV20-1 and TRBJ2-5, with TRBD2 matching over 8 bases. This CDR3 region has 14 residues. J was trimmed by 1 base and V by 6 bases; bases with no gene match: 7. Germline CDR1 reads DFQATT; CDR2 reads SNEGSKA (reference sequence). Incomplete CDR3 DNA: TGCAGTGCCAGTAAGCGGGGGCGCCAAGAGACC. Its translation: CSASKRGRQET. The full CDR3 reads CSASKRGRQETQYF.

The sample holds many counts of this clone. The read ends 3 residues before the CDR3 terminus; that terminus is restored from the germline J gene. V is TRBV5-1 and J is TRBJ2-7; D is perhaps TRBD1 (6 bases). This CDR3 is 17 amino acids long. CDR1 is SGHRS and CDR2 is YFSETQ in the germline V gene. The ends were cut back, 1 base at V and 0 bases at J, with 17 bases in the middle. CDR3 region: CASSLFGGGPISYEQYF. The part of the CDR3 DNA that was read is TGCGCCAGCAGCTTGTTTGGGGGCGGGCCCATCTCCTACGAG. The whole variable domain, filled in from reference TRBV5-1 and TRBJ2-7, reads KAGVTQTPRYLIKTRGQQVTLSCSPISGHRSVSWYQQTPGQGLQFLFEYFSETQRNKGNFPGRFSGRQFSNSRSEMNVSTLELGDSALYLCASSLFGGGPISYEQYFGPGTRLTVT.

Many counts were recorded for this clone. The DNA ends 3 residues before the CDR3 does, and the rest of the CDR3 is filled in from the germline J gene. V usage is TRBV5-1 and J usage is TRBJ1-2, with 8 bases matching TRBD1. CDR1 is SGHRS and CDR2 is YFSETQ in the germline V gene. This CDR3 spans 13 amino acids. The CDR3 region is CASSFQGASGYTF. The sequenced CDR3 bases are TGCGCCAGCAGTTTTCAGGGGGCCAGCGGC.

This clone is medium-sized. With the read ending 3 residues before the CDR3 end, the germline J gene is used to fill in that end. J is TRBJ2-5 and V is TRBV19, with TRBD1 identical over 9 bases. CDR3 size: 15 residues. Unmatched junction bases numbered 9, after V lost 5 bases and J lost 5 bases. Per germline, CDR1 LNHDA and CDR2 SQIVND (reference sequence). CDR3: CASSLPGQGWETQYF. CDR3 DNA (partial): TGTGCCAGTAGTCTACCCGGACAGGGGTGGGAGACC.

This clone was observed many times. The read finishes 3 residues shy of the CDR3 end, and the germline J gene is used to complete it. The chain combines TRBV24-1 with TRBJ2-7, with D possibly matching TRBD1 (5 bases). Germline CDR1 reads KGHDR; CDR2 reads SFDVKD. CDR3 size: 15 residues. V lost 5 bases to trimming and J lost 1 base, with 14 bases between them. The sequenced CDR3 bases are TGTGCCACCAGTGCGACACAGGCCTCATCCTACGAG. This gives the protein CATSATQASSYE. The entire CDR3 protein reads CATSATQASSYEQYF.

This clone was picked up many times. Coverage ceases 3 residues before the CDR3 finishes, and the germline J gene fills in the end. The chain employs TRBV18 and TRBJ1-5; 7 bases are a match to TRBD1. This CDR3 region has 13 residues. CDR1 is KGHSH and CDR2 is LQKENI in the germline V gene. V lost 3 bases and J lost 4; bases outside the gene matches: 0. CDR3 bases read: TGTGCCAGCTCACCGGGACAGAATCAGCCC. Amino acids: CASSPGQNQP. Given in full, the CDR3 is CASSPGQNQPQHF. Full variable domain (remainder filled in from reference TRBV18 and TRBJ1-5): NAGVMQNPRHLVRRRGQEARLRCSPMKGHSHVYWYRQLPEEGLKFMVYLQKENIIDESGMPKERFSAEFPKEGPSILRIQQVVRGDSAAYFCASSPGQNQPQHFGDGTRLSIL.

In its sample, this clone was seen many times. The CDR3 reads CASAGQLSSYNEQFF. Incomplete CDR3 DNA: TGTGCCAGCGCGGGACAGTTGAGCTCCTACAATGAG. The chain joins TRBV2 to TRBJ2-1, with a weak D call TRBD1 (7 bases). The read finishes 3 residues shy of the CDR3 end, and the germline J gene is used to complete it. Trimming left V 8 bases short and J 0 bases short, with 14 bases between. The CDR3 consists of 15 residues. The germline V gene has CDR1 SNHLY and CDR2 FYNNEI.

This clone has ten or more counts. The missing CDR3 end, 3 residues past where the read stops, is filled in from the germline J gene. The chain joins TRBV7-2 to TRBJ1-3; D gene ambiguous. V was trimmed by 1 base and J by 0 bases, leaving 7 bases between them. The CDR3 length is 15 residues. Looked up from germline, CDR1 is SGHTA and CDR2 is FQGNSA. The CDR3 sequence is CASSLVADSGNTIYF. The covered CDR3 bases are TGTGCCAGCAGCTTAGTGGCAGACTCTGGAAACACC.

This clone appeared many times. The sequenced fragment ends 3 residues before the CDR3 boundary, so the rest is inferred from the germline J gene. The chain carries TRBV20-1 and TRBJ2-5; TRBD1 agrees at 8 bases. After removal of 0 bases from V and 5 bases from J, the junction contained 8 bases not matched to a gene. CDR3 length: 15 residues. CDR1 is DFQATT and CDR2 is SNEGSKA in the germline V gene (reference sequence). The CDR3 spells CSARDPGGARETQYF. CDR3 bases read: TGCAGTGCTAGAGATCCAGGGGGCGCGAGGGAGACC.

This clone was observed many times. The DNA read from the CDR3 is TGCAGTGCTAGACCTACTACAGGGTATCTCACCGGGGAG. Amino acids: CSARPTTGYLTGE. The complete CDR3 sequence is CSARPTTGYLTGELFF. The chain joins TRBV20-1 to TRBJ2-2, with D possibly being TRBD1 (6 bases). The observed sequence ends 3 residues before the CDR3 terminus, with the missing tail filled in from the germline J gene. The CDR3 is 16 amino acids. In germline, CDR1 is DFQATT, CDR2 SNEGSKA (reference sequence). Trimming shortened V by 2 bases and J by 4 bases, and 17 bases separated the two germline ends.

This clone was detected only a few times. The DNA ends 3 residues before the CDR3 does, and the rest of the CDR3 is filled in from the germline J gene. The V call is TRBV19, the J call TRBJ1-1; TRBD1 is a possible D gene (5 bases). Looked up from germline, CDR1 is LNHDA and CDR2 is SQIVND (reference sequence). The CDR3 contains 15 residues. The sequenced CDR3 bases are TGTGCCAGTAGTCAACCTAACTCTGGGGCCAACGTA. Translated: CASSQPNSGANV. The full CDR3 protein reads CASSQPNSGANVAFF.

This clone was counted ten times or more. The CDR3 end is not reached by the read, which stops 3 residues before it; the germline J gene fills it in. The V and J genes are TRBV18 and TRBJ2-5; 11 nucleotides agree with TRBD1. The junction had 3 bases not matched to a gene; V was cut back by 5 bases and J by 1 base. Germline V CDR1 and CDR2: KGHSH, LQKENI. The CDR3 consists of 15 residues. CDR3 sequence reads: CASSYGTGGQETQYF. The covered CDR3 bases are TGTGCCAGCTCATACGGGACAGGGGGCCAAGAGACC.

This clone is medium-sized by share. Read sequence stops 3 residues before the CDR3 end, and the germline J gene provides the missing end. This sequence joins TRBV6-2 or TRBV6-3 and TRBJ2-2; D gene uncertain. V shed 2 bases and J shed 3 bases, with 4 bases lying between them. Germline loops: CDR1 MNHEY, CDR2 SVGEGT. The CDR3 sequence is 13 residues long. The covered CDR3 bases are TGTGCCAGCAGTTACAGGGACACCGGGGAG. It is translated as CASSYRDTGE. The complete CDR3 protein is CASSYRDTGELFF.